These T cell receptor beta chains were read from a single sample in a study of CD8 T cells in ankylosing spondylitis. TCRdb ran MiXCR on the 5' RACE reads and lists one entry per CDR3 protein. Altogether about 460,000 distinct CDR3 sequences are present, 5.3% being singletons, with the ten largest covering roughly 3.2%. The sample comprised blood, either unsorted or a sorted T cell fraction (not recorded which). These receptors were obtained from a male donor with ankylosing spondylitis. Both conserved end residues are part of each CDR3. D genes are given only for firm matches. A clone size is listed for some rows: how often the clone was seen (once, few, many), or a class if it is expanded.

V,D,J,size,DNA,CDR3
TRBV6-2/TRBV6-3,TRBD2,TRBJ2-1,-,TGTGCCAGCAGTTCTCTCGGGCTAGGCGGGGGATCCTACAATGAGCAGTTCTTC,CASSSLGLGGGSYNEQFF
TRBV4-3,-,TRBJ2-3,many,TGCGCCAGCAGCCTCGAGGTAGCGCCTAGCACAGATACGCAGTATTTT,CASSLEVAPSTDTQYF
TRBV3-1,TRBD2,TRBJ2-1,few,TGTGCCAGCAGCCAAGATGGGACTAGCGGGGGGTTCCTGTACAATGAGCAGTTCTTC,CASSQDGTSGGFLYNEQFF
TRBV24-1,TRBD1,TRBJ1-5,many,TGTGCCACCAGTGAAACTAAAGGGACAGGGGATCAGCCCCAGCATTTT,CATSETKGTGDQPQHF
TRBV20-1,TRBD2,TRBJ2-7,many,TGCAGTGCTAGAGATATGGGGCTAGCGGGAAGCTACGAGCAGTACTTC,CSARDMGLAGSYEQYF
TRBV29-1,TRBD2,TRBJ2-3,many,TGCAGCGTCGGGAGGATCACAGATACGCAGTATTTT,CSVGRITDTQYF
TRBV5-1,TRBD2,TRBJ2-7,many,TGCGCCAGCAGCTTGGCCGGGGGGGTTGCCTCCTACGAGCAGTACTTC,CASSLAGGVASYEQYF
TRBV4-1,-,TRBJ1-2,many,TGCGCCAGCAGCCGAGAGACAGCCTTTGATGGCTACACCTTC,CASSRETAFDGYTF
TRBV6-2/TRBV6-3,TRBD1,TRBJ1-3,many,TGTGCCAGCAGACAAGGGGGCGACGGAAACACCATATATTTT,CASRQGGDGNTIYF
TRBV27,-,TRBJ2-2,few,TGTGCCAGCAGTTACAGTTGGGTCGGGGAGCTGTTTTTT,CASSYSWVGELFF
TRBV7-2,TRBD2,TRBJ2-7,-,TGTGCCAGCAGCTTACTAGCGGGGGGGCCCCACGAGCAGTACTTC,CASSLLAGGPHEQYF
TRBV5-6,TRBD1,TRBJ2-1,many,TGTGCCAGCAGCTTATTGACAGGGTGGGATGAGCAGTTCTTC,CASSLLTGWDEQFF
TRBV6-5,-,TRBJ2-7,few,TGTGCCAGCAGTTATGCGTCCGCCAGTTACCCCTACGAGCAGTACTTC,CASSYASASYPYEQYF
TRBV4-3,-,TRBJ2-1,many,TGCGCCAGCAGCCAGATACGGTACTACAATGAGCAGTTCTTC,CASSQIRYYNEQFF
TRBV6-5,-,TRBJ1-4,many,TGTGCCAGCAGTTACATTCAGGGAGAGGATGAAAAACTGTTTTTT,CASSYIQGEDEKLFF
TRBV9,TRBD2,TRBJ2-3,many,TGTGCCAGCAGCCCCTCGTCTAGCGGGGTATACGATACGCAGTATTTT,CASSPSSSGVYDTQYF
TRBV29-1,TRBD2,TRBJ2-1,-,TGCAGCGTTGAACTAGCGGAGGATACCTACAATGAGCAGTTCTTC,CSVELAEDTYNEQFF
TRBV7-9,-,TRBJ2-5,many,TGTGCCAGCAGCCGCCGGGCCCAAGAGACCCAGTACTTC,CASSRRAQETQYF
TRBV5-1,-,TRBJ2-5,many,TGCGCCAGCAGGGAAGAAACTAGTGGAAAGACCCAGTACTTC,CASREETSGKTQYF
TRBV28,-,TRBJ2-1,many,TGTGCCAGCGGCATTTCGGTGAGATACAATGAGCAGTTCTTC,CASGISVRYNEQFF
TRBV20-1,TRBD1,TRBJ1-1,many,TGCAGTGCTTACCAGGGGGGCTACACTGAAGCTTTCTTT,CSAYQGGYTEAFF
TRBV7-2,TRBD1,TRBJ2-3,few,TGTGCCAGCAGCATAGCCGGGACAGGGGGCGCGGGGACAGATACGCAGTATTTT,CASSIAGTGGAGTDTQYF
TRBV10-3,-,TRBJ1-5,many,TGTGCCATCAGTGAGACAAACCCTAATCAGCCCCAGCATTTT,CAISETNPNQPQHF
TRBV5-5,TRBD1,TRBJ1-4,-,TGTGCCAGCAGGGGGACAGGCGGTCCTAAATCAACTAATGAAAAACTGTTTTTT,CASRGTGGPKSTNEKLFF
TRBV3-1,-,TRBJ2-1,many,TGTGCCAGCAAACGGGAGTCTGGATACAATGAGCAGTTCTTC,CASKRESGYNEQFF
TRBV12-5,-,TRBJ2-1,many,TGTGCTAGTGGTCGGGACACCCCTTCATATACGTGTGAGCAGTTCTTC,CASGRDTPSYTCEQFF
TRBV5-1,-,TRBJ2-5,many,TGCGCCAGCAGAGGAGAGACCCAGTACTTC,CASRGETQYF
TRBV5-1,TRBD1,TRBJ1-1,few,TGCGCCAGCAGCTTGGCACAGGGGGTCTCTGAAGCTTTCTTT,CASSLAQGVSEAFF
TRBV10-3,-,TRBJ1-1,many,TGTGCCACGAGAACAGGGTACGACACTGAAGCTTTCTTT,CATRTGYDTEAFF
TRBV7-2,-,TRBJ2-3,many,TGTGCCAGCAGCTTTTCAGGGGATACGCAGTATTTT,CASSFSGDTQYF
TRBV5-1,-,TRBJ2-3,many,TGCGCCAGCACCTTTGACTTGACTACGCAGTATTTT,CASTFDLTTQYF
TRBV5-1,-,TRBJ2-2,many,TGCGCCAGCAGCTCTACTCCCACCGGGGAGCTGTTTTTT,CASSSTPTGELFF